Listed here is a single T cell receptor (beta chain). This clone's antigen is unknown. Base-call qualities are not available, and no considerably larger clone is one nucleotide away. Sequences LGHDT (CDR1) and YNNKEL (CDR2) are obtained from the germline V gene (reference sequence). Compared with germline, V lacks 5 bases and J lacks 10 bases; bases without a gene match: 18. Reading from cysteine to phenylalanine, the CDR3 counts 16 amino acids. Only the CDR3 DNA is retained, 48 bases long and in frame from the first base. The collaborating institutions used their own protocols to collect whole blood in K2EDTA tubes. For TCRbeta analysis, collaborators shipped samples as frozen whole blood, isolated PBMCs, or DNA extracted from either of those sample types. This entry is derived from a study of blood T cell repertoires in COVID-19 (TCRdb year 2020). For the wider study: Collaborator samples came from the United States, Italy and Spain and covered acute and convalescent phases of COVID-19. The prospective study material was composed of cDNA or gDNA derived from T cells, B-cell-depleted T cells, or PBMCs. Subjects who had been exposed to COVID-19, were actively infected with it, or had recovered from it provided the deeply sampled blood TCRbeta repertoires that made up the dataset. The repertoires were released in a freely available public database meant as a resource for research on the immune response to SARS-CoV-2. The samples were drawn from two sources: the first 160 participants of the ongoing ImmuneRACE study, and 1,200 or so subjects contributed by 6 global collaborators. Sample metadata almost always included a de-identified subject ID, COVID-19 status, age in years and sex. Where available, HLA class I and class II types were obtained from metadata supplied by the sample provider rather than from assay-based typing. The full study reports these points: The quantity of clinical and demographic metadata differed by source and by participant and was supplied without curation.

The immunoSEQ Assay, a bias-controlled multiplex PCR, was used to amplify TCRbeta CDR3 regions from genomic DNA. In the source study's methods: The number of nucleated cells in each sample was estimated from the amplification of reference gene primers within the assay. To quantify the absolute abundance of each unique TCRbeta CDR3 rearrangement, sequence reads were collapsed and filtered. For each sample, productive Simpson clonality was calculated as the square root of Simpson's diversity index over productive rearrangements. TCRdb mirrors the immuneACCESS table, restricted to in-frame sequences. Some clones are absent from its copies; in checked studies, under half trace to an unresolved V gene, and the reason for the others is unknown. Clonal size and the V and J genes are those of that table, whereas D and trimming came from the DNA. The sample profile shows some 240,000 clones; around 80% of them were found once. Approximately 7.2% of the sample rests with the top ten.

The sample taken for sequencing was peripheral blood. Here the chain combines TRBV3-1 (or the pseudogene TRBV3-2) and TRBJ1-1, with TRBD1 identical over 8 junction bases. This receptor was taken from a woman aged 70-85 years with acute or convalescent COVID-19. The nucleotide sequence is given as TGTGCCAGCAGCTTAAATTCCCTCGTAAGGACAGGGCTAGCTTTCTTT. The resulting protein is CASSLNSLVRTGLAFF.